This T cell receptor (beta chain) was captured in a study of blood T cell repertoires in COVID-19. About the research overall: Specimens from acute and convalescent COVID-19 originated in the United States, Italy and Spain. The analysed material was cDNA or gDNA that came from T cells, B-cell-depleted T cells, or PBMCs.

The CDR3 loop spans 13 amino acids. With 6 bases removed from V and 2 bases from J, the gap between germline ends came to 8 bases. Per the germline V gene, CDR1 is MNHEY and CDR2 is SVGAGI. Authors' processing steps: Amplification with reference gene primers provided the estimates of nucleated cell counts. The assay was immunoSEQ multiplex PCR, and TCRdb's table has in-frame clones only and misses some. V, J and clone size derive from that table, while D and trimming were established from the DNA sequence. Of about 240,000 clones in the sample, 75% to 85% were seen once. In the case of this clone: Other DNA sequences in this sample translate to the same CDR3.

The clonotype was recovered from a woman aged 70-85 years with acute or convalescent COVID-19. V usage is TRBV6-5 and J usage is TRBJ1-5, with D possibly being TRBD1 (6 bases). The sample comprised peripheral blood. In nucleotides, the CDR3 is TGTGCCAGCAGGCGGACAGGCAATCAGCCCCAGCATTTT. Translated: CASRRTGNQPQHF.